A single sample is the source of the 20 T cell receptor beta chains below, sequenced in a study of CXCR3-negative and CXCR3-positive naive CD8 T cells (dated 2019 in TCRdb). The full study reports these points: TRB CDR3s from CXCR3-positive naive cells showed higher hydrophobicity (lower Kidera factor 4), lower energy, and higher strength and volume indices than CXCR3-negative naive cells.

These reads were obtained on a NextSeq 550. The Human TCR Profiling Kit (MiLaboratory) was used to prepare UMI-labeled 5' RACE TRB cDNA libraries. With the reads reprocessed by TCRdb, a single entry stands for each CDR3 protein sequence and no DNA is reported. Per the sample table, the count is under 70,000 distinct CDR3 sequences. The leading ten clones occupy 4% to 5.5% of the sample. No cognate antigen is known for these TCRs. The sample consisted of naive CXCR3+ CD8+ T cells from blood. The sample's cell subset or site label is to be understood as: CD45RO-CCR7+CD27+CD95- naive CD8+ T cells expressing CXCR3 (TNR3+). The receptors were sampled from a human donor in good health. Some clones in this sample may be carry-over from other donors' samples.

This clonotype is labeled medium-sized (0.01 to 0.1%) based on frequency. The chain uses TRBV6-6 and TRBJ2-2; absent DNA, TCRdb's TRBD1 call cannot be checked. Germline CDR1 is MNHNY and CDR2 is SVGAGI (reference sequence). CDR3 size: 16 residues. This chain's CDR3 is CASHHALGPHTGELFF.

The V gene is TRBV7-9, the J gene TRBJ2-5; TCRdb lists TRBD1, though no DNA is available to test this call. This CDR3 has 17 residues. CDR1 and CDR2 from the germline V gene are SEHNR and FQNEAQ (reference sequence). CDR3 region: CASSYPPLRGKQETQYF.

This sequence joins TRBV7-6 and TRBJ2-7; TCRdb's D gene call, TRBD1, goes unchecked for lack of DNA. The germline gives CDR1 SGHVS, CDR2 FNYEAQ. The CDR3 covers 14 residues. The CDR3 reads CASSLAQDRNEQYF. The full variable domain, completed using reference TRBV7-6 and TRBJ2-7, is GAGVSQSPRYKVTKRGQDVALRCDPISGHVSLYWYRQALGQGPEFLTYFNYEAQQDKSGLPNDRFSAERPEGSISTLTIQRTEQRDSAMYRCASSLAQDRNEQYFGPGTRLTVT.

The J gene is TRBJ2-3, the V gene TRBV29-1; there is no DNA to check the TCRdb D call of TRBD1. CDR1 and CDR2 from the germline V gene are SQVTM and ANQGSEA. The CDR3 runs to 13 residues. CDR3 sequence: CSVPGGSTDTQYF.

The chain recombines TRBV20-1 with TRBJ1-6; without DNA, the TCRdb call of TRBD1 cannot be checked. The V gene's germline CDR1 is DFQATT and CDR2 SNEGSKA (reference sequence). This CDR3 has 15 residues. CDR3 in amino acids: CSARESQGYNSPLHF.

The chain has TRBV29-1 and TRBJ2-3; checking the TCRdb D call of TRBD1 is not possible without DNA. The CDR3 covers 15 residues. In germline, CDR1 is SQVTM, CDR2 ANQGSEA. CDR3 region: CSVVGTGGFTDTQYF.

The V gene is TRBV28, the J gene TRBJ2-5; checking the TCRdb D call of TRBD2 is not possible without DNA. The CDR3 has 18 residues. Germline assignment: CDR1 MDHEN and CDR2 SYDVKM. CDR3: CASSLGLAGGPLEKTQYF.

The chain is built from TRBV29-1 and TRBJ2-2. This CDR3 has 13 residues. Germline-derived CDR1 and CDR2 are SQVTM and ANQGSEA. CDR3 protein: CSAVDGNTGELFF.

This chain uses TRBV4-2 with TRBJ1-1; TCRdb selects TRBD1, and the lack of DNA leaves this call unchecked. The germline V gene has CDR1 LGHNA and CDR2 YNFKEQ. The CDR3 has 17 residues. CDR3 amino acids: CASSQEPLAVSNTEAFF.

The chain combines TRBV9 with TRBJ2-7; TCRdb proposes TRBD1, but this gene call is untestable without DNA. The CDR3 is 13 amino acids. Germline loops: CDR1 SGDLS, CDR2 YYNGEE. CDR3 sequence reads: CASSKRQSYEQYF.

The J gene is TRBJ1-1, the V gene TRBV18. This CDR3 has 15 amino acids. The germline gives CDR1 KGHSH, CDR2 LQKENI. The CDR3 here is CASSPDGQMNTEAFF.

This chain uses TRBV20-1 with TRBJ2-3. This CDR3 spans 14 amino acids. Germline CDR1 is DFQATT and CDR2 is SNEGSKA (reference sequence). CDR3: CSARVGGSTDTQYF.

This chain connects TRBV18 to TRBJ1-1; there is no DNA to check the TCRdb D call of TRBD1. The CDR3 sequence is 16 residues long. From germline, CDR1 is KGHSH and CDR2 LQKENI. The CDR3 is CASSEDRGAMNTEAFF. The whole variable domain, remainder taken from reference TRBV18 and TRBJ1-1, is NAGVMQNPRHLVRRRGQEARLRCSPMKGHSHVYWYRQLPEEGLKFMVYLQKENIIDESGMPKERFSAEFPKEGPSILRIQQVVRGDSAAYFCASSEDRGAMNTEAFFGQGTRLTVV.

This sequence joins TRBV3-1 and TRBJ2-7; the D call of TRBD2 rests on TCRdb alone, since no DNA is present to check it. The CDR3 extends over 16 amino acids. Per the germline V gene, CDR1 is LGHDT and CDR2 is YNNKEL (reference sequence). The CDR3 protein is CASSQPGLAGAYEQYF.

The V gene is TRBV2, the J gene TRBJ2-7; TCRdb's D call of TRBD1 is untestable without DNA. Germline CDR1 and CDR2: SNHLY and FYNNEI. The CDR3 loop spans 16 amino acids. The CDR3 region is CASSEFKDSVIYEQYF.

The CDR3: CSVAPATEAFF. The chain carries TRBV29-1 and TRBJ1-1; the D gene TCRdb calls, TRBD1, cannot be checked with no DNA. The CDR3 consists of 11 residues. The germline gives CDR1 SQVTM, CDR2 ANQGSEA.

The chain carries TRBV6-5 and TRBJ2-1; TCRdb's D call of TRBD2 is untestable without DNA. The germline V gene encodes CDR1 MNHEY and CDR2 SVGAGI. The CDR3 is 14 residues long. CDR3 amino acids: CASSPETSERGEFF.

The rearrangement joins TRBV28 to TRBJ2-7. CDR3 size: 12 residues. Germline lookup yields CDR1 MDHEN and CDR2 SYDVKM. This chain's CDR3 is CASSRLFYEQYF.

The rearrangement links TRBV12-3 or TRBV12-4 to TRBJ1-2. The CDR3 contains 13 residues. The CDR3: CASSFATSYGYTF.

This chain uses TRBV12-3 or TRBV12-4 with TRBJ2-7. The CDR3 spans 14 residues. The CDR3 here is CASSNGRRSYEQYF.